A selection of T cell receptor beta chains follows, all from one sample in a study of graft-versus-host responses after intestinal transplantation. These TCRs are of unknown antigen specificity. Using immunoSEQ multiplex PCR, the repertoire was profiled, and TCRdb retains in-frame clones only, with some absent. The table records approximately 25,000 clones, around 82% of them present only once. Sequencing was performed on unstimulated CD8+ T cells sorted from spleen or lymph node cells, taken before transplant. The receptors shown here come from a human donor who was the organ donor for an intestinal transplant. The CDR3 runs from the conserved cysteine through the conserved F or W. A D gene is named only where the DNA matches it firmly. Clone sizes are given selectively: once, few, many, or a class where the clone is expanded.

d_gene	abundance	v_gene	j_gene	len	CDR3aa	CDR3nt
TRBD2	.	TRBV5-1	TRBJ2-5	15	CASSLYLAAQETQYF	TGCGCCAGCAGCCTATATCTAGCGGCACAAGAGACCCAGTACTTC
.	.	TRBV6-1	TRBJ2-1	13	CASSKLGVNEQFF	TGTGCCAGCAGTAAGTTGGGGGTAAATGAGCAGTTCTTC
TRBD1	.	TRBV9	TRBJ1-2	14	CASSDPGQGDGYTF	TGTGCCAGCAGCGATCCGGGACAGGGAGATGGCTACACCTTC
.	once	TRBV19	TRBJ1-1	12	CASSVGGTEAFF	TGTGCCAGTAGTGTAGGGGGCACTGAAGCTTTCTTT
.	once	TRBV19	TRBJ1-2	15	CASTPWDKANYGYTF	TGTGCCAGTACCCCCTGGGACAAAGCTAACTATGGCTACACCTTC
.	once	TRBV13	TRBJ2-1	12	CAQSRGNNEQFF	TGTGCCCAATCGAGGGGGAACAATGAGCAGTTCTTC
.	.	TRBV29-1	TRBJ2-7	16	CSVEDTDRGHSYEQYF	TGCAGCGTTGAAGATACTGACAGAGGACACTCCTACGAGCAGTACTTC
TRBD2	.	TRBV13	TRBJ2-7	15	CASSSRTSGSYDQYF	TGTGCCAGCAGCTCCCGGACTAGCGGCTCCTACGATCAGTACTTC
.	.	TRBV5-4	TRBJ1-2	11	CASSLDRGYTF	TGTGCCAGCAGCTTGGACAGGGGCTACACCTTC
TRBD2	few	TRBV5-4	TRBJ2-7	13	CASSLGTRYEQYF	TGTGCCAGCAGCTTGGGGACTAGGTACGAGCAGTACTTC
.	.	TRBV27	TRBJ2-1	15	CASSFSGSSYNEQFF	TGTGCCAGCAGTTTCTCCGGAAGCTCCTACAATGAGCAGTTCTTC
.	.	TRBV21-1	TRBJ2-1	16	CASSKEGSGGANEQFF	TGTGCCAGCAGCAAAGAGGGTAGCGGGGGGGCCAATGAGCAGTTCTTC
.	.	TRBV10-1	TRBJ1-4	14	CARSTAGPHEKLFF	TGCGCCAGGAGTACAGCCGGCCCCCATGAAAAACTGTTTTTT
.	.	TRBV21-1	TRBJ1-5	16	CASSKVKGVSNQPQHF	TGTGCCAGCAGCAAAGTCAAGGGGGTAAGCAATCAGCCCCAGCATTTT
.	.	TRBV4-1	TRBJ1-1	17	CASSRDRQGPGNTEAFF	TGCGCCAGCAGCCGAGACCGGCAGGGCCCCGGGAACACTGAAGCTTTCTTT
.	.	TRBV5-6	TRBJ2-3	16	CASSLASQWHTDTQYF	TGTGCCAGCAGCTTGGCCTCGCAATGGCACACAGATACGCAGTATTTT
TRBD2	.	TRBV9	TRBJ2-3	16	CASSVASGGATDTQYF	TGTGCCAGCAGCGTAGCTAGCGGGGGGGCCACAGATACGCAGTATTTT
TRBD2	.	TRBV7-9	TRBJ2-3	12	CASSSGGDTQYF	TGTGCCAGCAGCTCGGGGGGAGATACGCAGTATTTT
.	.	TRBV6-4	TRBJ1-2	11	CASSRRYGYTF	TGTGCCAGCAGCCGCCGGTATGGCTACACCTTC
TRBD2	.	TRBV10-2	TRBJ2-1	15	CASSGLAGGSYEQFF	TGCGCCAGCAGTGGACTAGCGGGAGGGAGCTATGAGCAGTTCTTC
TRBD2	.	TRBV5-4	TRBJ2-7	14	CASSYSGRAYEQYF	TGTGCCAGCAGCTATAGCGGGAGGGCCTACGAGCAGTACTTC
.	.	TRBV27	TRBJ2-7	14	CASSFGGIPYEQYF	TGTGCCAGCAGTTTTGGGGGTATACCCTACGAGCAGTACTTC
TRBD2	.	TRBV5-6	TRBJ2-1	16	CASSSRWGGRYNEQFF	TGTGCCAGCAGCTCCCGATGGGGGGGGAGATACAATGAGCAGTTCTTC
TRBD1	few	TRBV5-5	TRBJ2-7	14	CASSFVDRVDEQYF	TGTGCCAGCAGCTTTGTAGACAGGGTGGACGAGCAGTACTTC
TRBD1	.	TRBV29-1	TRBJ2-2	11	CSARTGRELFF	TGCAGCGCTCGGACAGGGAGGGAGCTGTTTTTT
TRBD1	few	TRBV2	TRBJ2-7	11	CATGGTYEQYF	TGTGCGACAGGGGGAACCTACGAGCAGTACTTC
TRBD2	few	TRBV2	TRBJ2-5	15	CASSFFGGGSETQYF	TGTGCCAGCAGTTTCTTCGGCGGGGGGTCAGAGACCCAGTACTTC
.	.	TRBV20-1	TRBJ2-1	11	CSAGTGVEQFF	TGCAGTGCAGGAACCGGGGTTGAGCAGTTCTTC
TRBD2	.	TRBV5-1	TRBJ2-3	16	CASRSLAGDITDTQYF	TGCGCCAGCAGGTCCCTGGCGGGAGATATCACAGATACGCAGTATTTT
TRBD2	.	TRBV19	TRBJ2-7	14	CASRKSGSSYEQYF	TGTGCCAGTAGGAAGAGCGGGAGCTCCTACGAGCAGTACTTC
.	.	TRBV2	TRBJ2-2	15	CASSEPGLETGELFF	TGTGCCAGCAGTGAACCCGGCCTGGAGACCGGGGAGCTGTTTTTT
.	.	TRBV7-9	TRBJ1-2	14	CASRPPGAFYGYTF	TGTGCCAGCAGGCCCCCGGGGGCATTCTATGGCTACACCTTC
TRBD1	.	TRBV5-1	TRBJ2-3	17	CASSYKVGQGGIDTQYF	TGCGCCAGCAGCTACAAGGTGGGACAGGGGGGTATAGATACGCAGTATTTT
.	few	TRBV6-1	TRBJ2-7	10	CASSEGEQYF	TGTGCCAGCAGTGAAGGGGAGCAGTACTTC
TRBD2	.	TRBV27	TRBJ2-1	15	CASSLVGGSYNEQFF	TGTGCCAGCAGTTTAGTTGGCGGGAGCTACAATGAGCAGTTCTTC
.	medium-sized	TRBV5-5	TRBJ1-5	14	CASRPGVGNQPQHF	TGTGCCAGCAGGCCAGGGGTGGGCAATCAGCCCCAGCATTTT
.	.	TRBV10-3	TRBJ2-7	14	CAISASGGLTEQYF	TGTGCCATCAGTGCCAGCGGAGGACTAACCGAGCAGTACTTC
TRBD1	.	TRBV30	TRBJ1-2	14	CALHSGTGKNGYTF	TGTGCCTTACACTCCGGGACAGGGAAGAATGGCTACACCTTC
TRBD1	.	TRBV5-5	TRBJ2-3	18	CASSFFDRGVLGTDTQYF	TGTGCCAGCAGCTTTTTTGACAGGGGGGTTTTAGGCACAGATACGCAGTATTTT
.	.	TRBV4-3	TRBJ2-3	19	CASSQDPPTTGKFTDTQYF	TGCGCCAGCAGCCAAGATCCGCCAACGACGGGGAAATTCACAGATACGCAGTATTTT
.	.	TRBV5-6	TRBJ1-1	14	CASSPISMNTEAFF	TGTGCCAGCAGCCCCATATCCATGAACACTGAAGCTTTCTTT
.	.	TRBV11-2	TRBJ1-1	11	CASSLLAEAFF	TGTGCCAGCAGCCTTCTCGCTGAAGCTTTCTTT
.	.	TRBV5-1	TRBJ1-1	12	CPSSLGGTEAFF	TGCCCCAGCAGCTTGGGGGGGACTGAAGCTTTCTTT
.	.	TRBV27	TRBJ2-7	13	CASSLGTNYEQYF	TGTGCCAGCAGCCTGGGCACTAACTACGAGCAGTACTTC
.	.	TRBV6-5	TRBJ2-5	13	CASSYGAGETQYF	TGTGCCAGCAGTTACGGAGCTGGTGAGACCCAGTACTTC
TRBD1	.	TRBV5-4	TRBJ2-3	16	CASTDYRGSSTDTQYF	TGTGCCAGCACAGACTACAGGGGGTCGAGCACAGATACGCAGTATTTT
TRBD1	once	TRBV6-5	TRBJ1-2	14	CASLPPRGLHGYTF	TGTGCCAGCCTTCCGCCGAGGGGGCTGCATGGCTACACCTTC
.	.	TRBV25-1	TRBJ1-2	13	CASSEQGADGYTF	TGTGCCAGCAGTGAACAAGGGGCAGATGGCTACACCTTC